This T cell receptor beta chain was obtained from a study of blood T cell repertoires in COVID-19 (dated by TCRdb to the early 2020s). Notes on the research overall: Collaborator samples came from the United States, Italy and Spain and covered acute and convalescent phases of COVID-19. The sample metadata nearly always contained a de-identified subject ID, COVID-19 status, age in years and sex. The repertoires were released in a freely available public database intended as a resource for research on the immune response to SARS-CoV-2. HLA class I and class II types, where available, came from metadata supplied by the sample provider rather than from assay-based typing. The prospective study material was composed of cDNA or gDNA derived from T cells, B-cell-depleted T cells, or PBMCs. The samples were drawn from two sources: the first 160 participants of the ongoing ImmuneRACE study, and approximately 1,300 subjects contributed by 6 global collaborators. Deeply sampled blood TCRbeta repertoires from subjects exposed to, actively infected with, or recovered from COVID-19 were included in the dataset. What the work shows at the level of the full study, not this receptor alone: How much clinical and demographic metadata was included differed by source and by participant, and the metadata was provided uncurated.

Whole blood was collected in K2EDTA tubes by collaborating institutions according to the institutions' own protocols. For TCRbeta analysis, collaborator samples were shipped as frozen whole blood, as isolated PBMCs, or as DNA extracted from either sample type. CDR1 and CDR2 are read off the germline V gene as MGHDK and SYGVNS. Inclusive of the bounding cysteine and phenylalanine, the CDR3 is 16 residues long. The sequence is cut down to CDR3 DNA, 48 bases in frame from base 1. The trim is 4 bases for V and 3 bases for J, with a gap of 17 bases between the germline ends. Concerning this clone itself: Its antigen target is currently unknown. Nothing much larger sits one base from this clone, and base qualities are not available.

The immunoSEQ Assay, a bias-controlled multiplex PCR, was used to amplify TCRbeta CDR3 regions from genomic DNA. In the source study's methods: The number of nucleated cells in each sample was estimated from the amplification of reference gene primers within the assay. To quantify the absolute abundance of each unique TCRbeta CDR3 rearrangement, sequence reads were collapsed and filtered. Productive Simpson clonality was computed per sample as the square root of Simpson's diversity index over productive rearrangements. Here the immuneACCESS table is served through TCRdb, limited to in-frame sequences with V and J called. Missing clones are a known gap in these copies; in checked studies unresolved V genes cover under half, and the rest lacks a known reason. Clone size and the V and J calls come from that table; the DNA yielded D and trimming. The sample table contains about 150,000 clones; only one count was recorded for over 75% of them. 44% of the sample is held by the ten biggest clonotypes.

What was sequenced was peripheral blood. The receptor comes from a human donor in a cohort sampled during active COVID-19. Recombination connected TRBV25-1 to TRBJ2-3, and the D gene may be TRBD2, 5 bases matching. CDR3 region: CASSGVRGIMTDTQYF. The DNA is TGTGCCAGCAGTGGGGTTCGAGGGATTATGACAGATACGCAGTATTTT.